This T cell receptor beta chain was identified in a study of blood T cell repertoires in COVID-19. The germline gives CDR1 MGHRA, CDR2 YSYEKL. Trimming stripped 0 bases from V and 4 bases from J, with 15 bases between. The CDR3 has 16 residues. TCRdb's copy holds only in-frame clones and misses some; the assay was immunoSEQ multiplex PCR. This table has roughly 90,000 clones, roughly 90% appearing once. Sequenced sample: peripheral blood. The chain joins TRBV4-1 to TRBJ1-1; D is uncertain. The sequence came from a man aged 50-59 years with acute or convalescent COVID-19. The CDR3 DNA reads TGCGCCAGCAGCCAAGATCAGGAGGTATGGCCCACTGAAGCTTTCTTT. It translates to CASSQDQEVWPTEAFF.